Below, 17 T cell receptor beta chains from the same sample are listed, as sequenced in a study of beta chain features in type 1 diabetes. Every bit of the isolated RNA underwent reverse transcription, so sequencing read expressed TCRB transcripts. Here immunoSEQ multiplex PCR was the method, and the copy in TCRdb shows in-frame clones only, minus some. The sample lists approximately 730,000 clones; under 15% were seen once. Study findings and constraints: Across all four CD4+ subsets, people with type 1 diabetes showed modestly shorter TCRB CDR3s.

Their recognized antigens are unknown. The specimen sequenced was naive CD4+ T cells from blood. These receptors all come from a man aged 18 to 29 with type 1 diabetes.

This clone has a handful of counts. This chain uses TRBV5-1 with TRBJ1-6; D is ambiguous. Per germline, CDR1 SGHRS and CDR2 YFSETQ. Deletions cut 0 bases from V and 10 bases from J, with 8 bases between. CDR3 length: 13 residues. The CDR3 sequence is CASSLVGQSPLHF. The CDR3 DNA reads TGCGCCAGCAGCTTGGTCGGTCAATCACCCCTCCACTTT.

The chain is built from TRBV7-6 and TRBJ2-6, with D unresolved. The germline V gene encodes CDR1 SGHVS and CDR2 FNYEAQ. V gave up 5 bases and J gave up 0 bases, with 17 bases separating them. This CDR3 has 18 amino acids. The CDR3 spells CASSPPGYPSSGANVLTF. The CDR3 DNA is TGTGCCAGCAGCCCCCCCGGCTATCCCAGCTCTGGGGCCAACGTCCTGACTTTC.

The rearrangement uses TRBV5-4 and TRBJ2-1, with D possibly called TRBD1 or TRBD2 (6 bases each). V dropped 0 bases and J dropped 8 bases, with 9 bases sitting between them. CDR3 length equals 13 residues. Looked up from germline, CDR1 is SGHNT and CDR2 is YYREEE (reference sequence). As DNA, the CDR3 is TGTGCCAGCAGCTTGGCGGGGGCCCATGAGCAGTTCTTC. Translated, it gives CASSLAGAHEQFF.

This clone was counted a few times. The J gene is TRBJ1-1, the V gene TRBV23-1, with 7 positions matching TRBD1. TRBV23-1 qualifies as an ORF whose function is uncertain. The CDR3 has 17 residues. The V segment lost 3 bases and the J segment 10 bases; nucleotides outside the gene matches: 20. The CDR3 bases are TGCGCCAGCAGTCAGAGTCGGCCGGGACTTCGGGGACAGAGAGCTTTCTTT. As protein: CASSQSRPGLRGQRAFF.

Only a few counts were recorded for this clone. The rearrangement links TRBV5-1 to TRBJ2-3; no firm D call. This CDR3 region has 16 residues. Germline CDR1 SGHRS, CDR2 YFSETQ. The V end lost 3 bases, the J end lost 1 base, and 15 bases lay between the germline ends. For the CDR3, the DNA is TGCGCCAGCAGCTCGGGCCGGGCCATCCGCACAGATACGCAGTATTTT. Its translation: CASSSGRAIRTDTQYF.

The chain's CDR3 is CASSLPGDGNQPQHF. As DNA, the CDR3 is TGTGCCAGCAGTCTCCCCGGGGACGGCAATCAGCCCCAGCATTTT. The chain recombines TRBV28 with TRBJ1-5, with a possible D match to TRBD1 (5 bases). CDR3 size: 15 residues. V lost 5 bases, J lost 2 bases, and 13 bases lay in between. Germline assignment: CDR1 MDHEN and CDR2 SYDVKM.

This clone was detected only a few times. This chain connects TRBV30 to TRBJ1-2; 8 bases match TRBD1. Losses at the gene ends were 1 base for V and 5 bases for J; bases not matched to a gene: 6. CDR1 is GTSNPN and CDR2 is SVGIG in the germline V gene (reference sequence). The CDR3 is 14 residues long. DNA for the CDR3: TGTGCCTGGAGTGGGTGGGGGACAGGATATGGCTACACCTTC. Translated, it gives CAWSGWGTGYGYTF.

This clone was detected a few times. V is TRBV18 and J is TRBJ1-2; D perhaps matches TRBD1 (5 bases). Germline values: CDR1 KGHSH, CDR2 LQKENI. Trimming shortened V by 6 bases and J by 2 bases, and 10 bases separated the two germline ends. The CDR3 contains 13 residues. In nucleotides, the CDR3 is TGTGCCAGCTCTTCACAGGAAAACTATGGCTACACCTTC. As protein: CASSSQENYGYTF.

The chain joins TRBV6-5 to TRBJ1-1, with D maybe TRBD1 (6 bases). The germline V gene has CDR1 MNHEY and CDR2 SVGAGI. Deletions cut 2 bases from V and 4 bases from J, with 17 bases between. This CDR3 has 16 residues. The CDR3 bases are TGTGCCAGCAGTTACGTGGGGGGCGCACGGAGCACTGAAGCTTTCTTT. It specifies CASSYVGGARSTEAFF.

The chain recombines TRBV6-5 with TRBJ2-3, with 11 bases identical to TRBD2. Germline values: CDR1 MNHEY, CDR2 SVGAGI. The J segment lost 2 bases and the V segment lost 6 bases, leaving 4 bases of the junction unmatched. The CDR3 spans 15 residues. CDR3 sequence reads: CASSPTSGATDTQYF. The CDR3 DNA reads TGTGCCAGCAGCCCGACTAGCGGGGCCACAGATACGCAGTATTTT.

This clone was seen more than once but under ten times. V and J are TRBV4-1 and TRBJ1-4, with no clear D. Germline V gene sequence: CDR1 MGHRA, CDR2 YSYEKL. The germline V and J ends were trimmed by 4 bases and 2 bases, with 8 bases remaining between them. The CDR3 extends over 14 amino acids. The CDR3 DNA reads TGCGCCAGCAGCCCCCTCTCGACTAATGAAAAACTGTTTTTT. Translation: CASSPLSTNEKLFF.

This chain links TRBV7-9 with TRBJ1-3, with D uncertain. Germline V gene data show CDR1 as SEHNR and CDR2 as FQNEAQ (reference sequence). The CDR3 loop spans 13 amino acids. Trimming pared 2 bases from V and 4 bases from J, leaving 6 bases between. The CDR3 spells CASSLMGGNTIYF. CDR3 DNA: TGTGCCAGCAGCTTAATGGGGGGAAACACCATATATTTT.

The chain couples TRBV27 to TRBJ1-1; maybe TRBD1 (6 bases). CDR3 size: 14 residues. Germline-derived CDR1 and CDR2 are MNHEY and SMNVEV (reference sequence). V lost 6 bases and J 1 base, leaving 12 bases between the germline ends. The CDR3 bases are TGTGCCAGCAGCCGCCAGGGGTGGAACACTGAAGCTTTCTTT. Protein sequence: CASSRQGWNTEAFF.

The table lists this clone with a few counts. V usage is TRBV25-1 and J usage is TRBJ1-1, with 9 bases that match TRBD1. The junction had 9 bases not matched to a gene; V was cut back by 1 base and J by 6 bases. From germline, CDR1 is MGHDK and CDR2 SYGVNS. The CDR3 runs 16 residues. The CDR3 DNA reads TGTGCCAGCAGTGAATCCTTCGGACAGGGGAGGGCTGAAGCTTTCTTT. This translates into CASSESFGQGRAEAFF.

The chain carries TRBV5-1 and TRBJ2-3; 9 bases fit TRBD1. V was clipped by 0 bases and J by 0 bases; unmatched bases: 5. The germline gives CDR1 SGHRS, CDR2 YFSETQ. This CDR3 is built from 17 residues. The CDR3 spells CASSLGDRGTSTDTQYF. The DNA for the CDR3 is TGCGCCAGCAGCTTGGGAGACAGGGGGACTAGCACAGATACGCAGTATTTT.

This chain uses TRBV6-5 with TRBJ2-7; TRBD2 might be the D (6 bases). V dropped 4 bases and J dropped 1 base, with 14 bases sitting between them. The CDR3 totals 15 residues. Germline V gene lookup returns CDR1 MNHEY and CDR2 SVGAGI. The CDR3 protein is CASSFNRDSSYEQYF. The DNA for the CDR3 is TGTGCCAGCAGTTTCAACCGGGACTCTTCCTACGAGCAGTACTTC.

This chain joins TRBV7-9 and TRBJ2-5, with a possible D match to TRBD1 (7 bases). Trimming removed 7 bases from V and 5 bases from J, with 26 bases in between. The CDR3 is 17 amino acids. From germline, CDR1 is SEHNR and CDR2 FQNEAQ (reference sequence). The CDR3 reads CASITRGDRGRSETQYF. CDR3 nucleotide sequence: TGTGCCAGCATTACCCGCGGGGACAGAGGACGAAGCGAGACCCAGTACTTC.